The rows below give T cell receptor beta chains drawn from one sample of a study of identical twins. TCRdb independently ran MiXCR on the 5' RACE reads; one entry per CDR3 protein. The table has around 690,000 distinct CDR3 sequences, over 20% seen once. This sample was shared with a second study, whose subject was T cells expressing NK-cell markers.

What was sequenced was PBMCs. These receptor sequences come from a woman younger than 35 in good health. Each CDR3 is given with its conserved first and last residue. D genes are given only for firm matches.

j_call | v_call | d_call | cdr3_aa
TRBJ2-5 | TRBV29-1 | . | CSGVSQETQYF
TRBJ2-2 | TRBV20-1 | . | CSARDPTASNTGELFF
TRBJ2-7 | TRBV6-2/TRBV6-3 | . | CASRYLPDGTSYEQYF
TRBJ2-1 | TRBV5-1 | . | CASSLGASPNEQFF
TRBJ2-1 | TRBV6-5 | TRBD2 | CASSYSGLAVDEQFF
TRBJ1-1 | TRBV15 | . | CATSSLQNTEAFF
TRBJ2-1 | TRBV7-8 | TRBD2 | CASSPRTRAGGPYNEQFF
TRBJ2-7 | TRBV5-4 | TRBD1 | CASSSPIDRTGGRYEQYF
TRBJ2-2 | TRBV7-9 | . | CASSLSGPTGELFF
TRBJ2-5 | TRBV11-2 | . | CASSPAGGSGKFQETQYF
TRBJ2-2 | TRBV12-3/TRBV12-4 | TRBD2 | CAISSPPSSGSSNTGELFF
TRBJ2-2 | TRBV5-1 | TRBD1 | CASSSIRDSGELFF
TRBJ2-2 | TRBV20-1 | . | CSAPKVLNGELFF
TRBJ2-5 | TRBV5-1 | TRBD2 | CASSSSVGSGRARETQYF
TRBJ2-2 | TRBV12-3/TRBV12-4 | . | CASTRGGGDTGELFF
TRBJ2-3 | TRBV24-1 | TRBD1 | CATSDHVRTGGTDTQYF
TRBJ2-5 | TRBV18 | . | CASSPTELQETQYF
TRBJ2-1 | TRBV9 | TRBD2 | CASSVEPGGPNEQFF
TRBJ1-5 | TRBV20-1 | . | CSARGGTSNQPQHF
TRBJ2-3 | TRBV4-3 | . | CASSQARGSIRTDTQYF
TRBJ2-2 | TRBV20-1 | . | CSARGPDGLLLFF
TRBJ2-3 | TRBV7-2 | . | CASSLRTGTDTQYF
TRBJ2-1 | TRBV7-9 | . | CASSLTSHEQFF
TRBJ2-7 | TRBV20-1 | . | CSSGQAADEQYF
TRBJ2-6 | TRBV12-3/TRBV12-4 | TRBD1 | CASRTLRGREFGANVLTF
TRBJ1-1 | TRBV29-1 | . | CSVGAGIEAFF
TRBJ1-1 | TRBV20-1 | TRBD1 | CSASSGTGDEAFF
TRBJ2-5 | TRBV20-1 | TRBD2 | CSARDLLVGGGAGETQYF
TRBJ2-1 | TRBV5-5 | TRBD2 | CASSFTDLAGDYNEQFF